The clone carrying this T cell receptor (beta chain) appeared once. This sample was included in a study of blood T cell repertoires in COVID-19. Original analysis: Reference gene primer amplification gave nucleated cell count estimates. Sequencing was performed with immunoSEQ multiplex PCR; in TCRdb, only in-frame clones are kept and a portion is missing. The D gene and trimming were derived from the DNA, and the V and J assignments and clone size from that table. The sample gives 250,000 to 300,000 clones, about 90% of which show up once; approximately 12% is in the top ten. This clonotype was sampled from a woman aged 30 to 39 with COVID-19, enrolled during active disease. What was sequenced was peripheral blood.

The CDR3 sequence is CAISEYGTGDRGIEKLFF. CDR3 in DNA: TGTGCCATCAGTGAGTACGGGACAGGGGATAGAGGAATCGAAAAACTGTTTTTT. The genes are TRBV10-3 and TRBJ1-4; TRBD1 matches 10 bases. The CDR3 has 18 amino acids. Germline values: CDR1 ENHRY, CDR2 SYGVKD. V dropped 1 base and J dropped 8; count of bases not matched to a gene: 13.